The 5 T cell receptor beta chains in this list originate from one sample, sequenced in a study of blood T cell repertoires in COVID-19. TCRdb keeps only in-frame clones here, not all; method: immunoSEQ multiplex PCR. Of about 330,000 clones in the sample, around 80% were seen once. The specimen sequenced was peripheral blood. The receptors here all came from a woman aged 50 to 65 with acute or convalescent COVID-19.

The rearrangement links TRBV6-5 to TRBJ1-1; 7 positions agree with TRBD1. Germline V gives CDR1 MNHEY, CDR2 SVGAGI. This CDR3 has 13 residues. J was trimmed by 4 bases and V by 7 bases; bases with no gene match: 6. The CDR3 DNA reads as TGTGCCAGCACCCCGCCAGGGGGCACTGAAGCTTTCTTT. Amino acid sequence: CASTPPGGTEAFF.

The V call is TRBV4-3, the J call TRBJ1-1; the D gene is possibly TRBD1 (5 bases). The CDR3 loop spans 16 amino acids. Deletions cut 0 bases from V and 5 bases from J, with 16 bases between. Germline V gene lookup returns CDR1 LGHNA and CDR2 YSLEER. Here the CDR3 reads CASSQDLISKGTEAFF. The CDR3 region has the DNA TGCGCCAGCAGCCAAGATTTGATCTCCAAGGGGACTGAAGCTTTCTTT.

The chain has TRBV6-6 and TRBJ1-4; D is unresolved. V lost 4 bases to trimming and J lost 4 bases, with 10 bases between them. This CDR3 has 14 residues. CDR1 and CDR2 (germline): MNHNY, SVGAGI (reference sequence). The CDR3 here is CASSSTRNNEKLFF. DNA of the CDR3: TGTGCCAGCAGTTCTACGAGGAATAATGAAAAACTGTTTTTT.

The chain links TRBV5-1 to TRBJ2-7, with 12 bases matching TRBD2. The V and J ends lost 0 bases and 6 bases, in that order; junction bases with no gene match: 7. The CDR3 loop spans 16 amino acids. Germline lookup yields CDR1 SGHRS and CDR2 YFSETQ. The CDR3 nucleotides read TGCGCCAGCAGCTTGGGTCCGACTAGCGGGAGATCCGAGCAGTACTTC. Its protein is CASSLGPTSGRSEQYF.

This chain connects TRBV7-2 to TRBJ2-2; 8 bases align to TRBD2. The CDR3 length is 15 residues. Germline assignment: CDR1 SGHTA and CDR2 FQGNSA. V gave up 3 bases and J gave up 0 bases; unmatched junction bases: 0. CDR3 amino acids: CASSFSGTNTGELFF. In DNA, the CDR3 is TGTGCCAGCAGCTTTAGCGGGACGAACACCGGGGAGCTGTTTTTT.